This TCR beta chain came from a study of cytotoxic CD8 clonotypes in ibrutinib-treated CLL (dated by TCRdb to the early 2020s). A note on the overall study: In this cohort, some 16 patients were treatment-naive and ten to twelve were relapsed/refractory, while some 18 had unmutated IGHV. All remission and progressive disease samples were collected while patients were still receiving ibrutinib. Samples at response were collected after a median of 12 months of treatment, with a range of about 6 to 40 months. Responses were partial in around 25 patients and complete in 2; after median approximately 69 months follow-up, around 15 stayed in remission and roughly twelve progressed. On average, each sample had approximately 260,000 productive templates and approximately 85,000 productive rearrangements. Cryopreserved peripheral blood mononuclear cells were collected at three points: before therapy, at response, and at either sustained remission or disease progression. Of the 86 people in the trial, roughly 27 had longitudinal samples available. The paper as a whole reports these results and caveats: Public clonotypes were rare and either shrank or stayed stable during treatment, and the rise in clonality at ibrutinib response reflected expansion of private clonotypes. Baseline clonality was found to be higher than that of age-matched healthy donors and was strongly correlated with circulating CD8+ T-cell counts. Clonality increased at ibrutinib response, stayed stable in sustained remission, and fell back toward baseline at progression. Lymph node repertoires were not examined, and the timing of sampling was not matched between patients in sustained remission and those whose disease progressed.

In the germline V gene, CDR1 corresponds to SGHTA and CDR2 to FQGTGA. The junction carries 21 bases between V and J, which are trimmed by 5 bases and 5 bases respectively. There are 16 amino acids in the CDR3, from cysteine to phenylalanine inclusive. The kept DNA is CDR3 alone, 48 bases in frame from the first base. The goal of deep resolution MiSeq sequencing was a depth between 1 in 1 million and 1 in 200,000 T cells, and coverage averaged 10x per clonotype. The immunoSEQ hsTCRB Kit was used to generate TCR beta libraries. Per the source publication's procedure: The data were analyzed with ImmunoSEQ Analyzer and ImmunoSEQ Data Assistant, and V, D and J gene assignments followed IMGT definitions. Clonality, which ranges from 0 to 1, was calculated by subtracting the normalized Shannon entropy of productive rearrangement frequencies from one. Only overrepresented clonotypes making up at least 0.05% of the repertoire of each patient were included in the public clonotype analysis. About 13 age-matched healthy donor repertoires from immuneACCESS were used as controls for clonality. TCRdb mirrors the immuneACCESS table, restricted to in-frame sequences. Some clones are absent from its copies; in checked studies, under half trace to an unresolved V gene, and the reason for the others is unknown. The V and J calls and clone size were taken over from that table, and D and trimming were inferred from the DNA. The sample table records 110,000 to 150,000 clones; about 80% of these occur just once. The ten top clones hold 4.5% to 6.5% of the sample.

In the paper's terms, the time point label means: less than 30 months on ibrutinib. For TCR beta library preparation, approximately 2 micrograms of genomic DNA were isolated from cryopreserved PBMCs. Longitudinal blood samples from CLL patients on ibrutinib monotherapy underwent high-throughput TCR beta sequencing. The patients were enrolled in a single-center, open-label phase 2 trial of ibrutinib monotherapy. Note on this clone: Its antigen target is currently unknown. No qualities accompany the bases; no much larger clone lies one base away.

Specimen: PBMCs, collected after 24 months of ibrutinib treatment. This clonotype was obtained from a human donor with chronic lymphocytic leukemia. The sequence links TRBV7-3 to TRBJ2-5, with TRBD2 as a weak D call on 6 bases. CDR3 reads: CASSPNGGTPGETQYF. DNA sequence: TGTGCCAGCAGCCCAAATGGGGGGACTCCCGGGGAGACCCAGTACTTC.